This TCR beta chain comes out of a study of tumor-infiltrating lymphocytes in primary liver carcinoma. A note on this clonotype: Its antigen is not identified.

Findings of the study overall: Compared with blood, tumor repertoires held significantly more in their top 250 clones.

Extraction also yielded germline DNA, while blood RNA was obtained from unsorted whole blood. Production of TCR beta cDNA used roughly 500 ng total RNA together with a constant-region primer. A slightly modified ARM-PCR protocol with three nested multiplex PCR rounds produced these TCR beta libraries. The study ran its first two PCR rounds for around 9 cycles each, using TRBV1-TRBV30 forward primers and a C-beta reverse primer. TCRdb re-derived calls from the multiplex PCR reads in MiXCR, one entry per CDR3 protein. The table records about 180,000 distinct CDR3 sequences, roughly 60% of them present only once. This CDR3 is built from 17 residues. V shed 5 bases and J shed 6 bases, with 23 bases lying between them. Germline lookup yields CDR1 MNHNS and CDR2 SASEGT.

The chain combines TRBV6-1 with TRBJ1-5; unclear D gene. The sample taken for sequencing was peripheral blood. The clonotype comes from a man aged 40-49 years with primary liver carcinoma and hepatitis B virus infection. The DNA for the CDR3 is TGTGCCAGCAGTAGAGGCCGGTACGAGGAAATGGGTCAGCCCCAGCATTTT. As protein: CASSRGRYEEMGQPQHF.